A selection of T cell receptor beta chains follows, all from one sample in a study of vaccination effects on CD4 cells after COVID-19. The antigens for these receptors are not known. Assay: immunoSEQ multiplex PCR; the TCRdb copy retains only in-frame clones and omits some. Among tens of thousands of clones listed, around 70% were seen once. This specimen was CD4+ T cells from PBMCs cultured with SARS-CoV-2 spike peptides, taken before COVID-19 vaccination. The receptors derive from a human donor who received a COVID-19 vaccine. Both conserved end residues are part of each CDR3. Fields, in order: V gene, J gene, clone size, D gene, CDR3 protein, CDR3 DNA. The D gene is left open where the match is weak. A row's size may be missing; if present it is once, few, many or a size class.

V gene: TRBV6-5
J gene: TRBJ1-5
clone size: NA
D gene: NA
CDR3 protein: CASSQAARSGQPQHF
CDR3 DNA: TGTGCCAGCAGCCAAGCAGCCCGAAGTGGGCAGCCCCAGCATTTT

V gene: TRBV6-4
J gene: TRBJ2-1
clone size: NA
D gene: TRBD2
CDR3 protein: CASSATRGGLSYNEQFF
CDR3 DNA: TGTGCCAGCAGTGCAACCCGCGGGGGTCTGTCCTACAATGAGCAGTTCTTC

V gene: TRBV29-1
J gene: TRBJ2-2
clone size: NA
D gene: NA
CDR3 protein: CSVDPGTGELFF
CDR3 DNA: TGCAGCGTTGATCCGGGCACCGGGGAGCTGTTTTTT

V gene: TRBV28
J gene: TRBJ2-2
clone size: NA
D gene: NA
CDR3 protein: CASSPNFGNPGELFF
CDR3 DNA: TGTGCCAGCAGTCCTAACTTCGGGAATCCCGGGGAGCTGTTTTTT

V gene: TRBV28
J gene: TRBJ1-5
clone size: NA
D gene: TRBD1
CDR3 protein: CASTEQGTAHNQPQHF
CDR3 DNA: TGTGCCAGCACCGAACAAGGGACAGCCCACAATCAGCCCCAGCATTTT

V gene: TRBV30
J gene: TRBJ1-1
clone size: once
D gene: NA
CDR3 protein: CAWSVGRDTEAFF
CDR3 DNA: TGTGCCTGGAGTGTCGGCAGGGATACTGAAGCTTTCTTT

V gene: TRBV19
J gene: TRBJ1-2
clone size: few
D gene: NA
CDR3 protein: CASSPGGAFNYGYTF
CDR3 DNA: TGTGCCAGTAGCCCCGGAGGGGCCTTTAACTATGGCTACACCTTC

V gene: TRBV6-5
J gene: TRBJ1-2
clone size: NA
D gene: NA
CDR3 protein: CASRQTANYGYTF
CDR3 DNA: TGTGCCAGCAGGCAGACAGCTAACTATGGCTACACCTTC

V gene: TRBV28
J gene: TRBJ1-6
clone size: NA
D gene: NA
CDR3 protein: CASSYLHRNSPLHF
CDR3 DNA: TGTGCCAGCAGTTACCTCCACAGAAATTCACCCCTCCACTTT

V gene: TRBV28
J gene: TRBJ2-3
clone size: NA
D gene: TRBD1
CDR3 protein: CASRPTGGDTQYF
CDR3 DNA: TGTGCCAGCAGGCCGACAGGGGGAGATACGCAGTATTTT

V gene: TRBV7-2
J gene: TRBJ2-5
clone size: NA
D gene: NA
CDR3 protein: CASSSSLTQYF
CDR3 DNA: TGTGCCAGCAGCTCGAGTCTTACCCAGTACTTC

V gene: TRBV2
J gene: TRBJ2-1
clone size: NA
D gene: TRBD2
CDR3 protein: CASSIFLAGGMNEQFF
CDR3 DNA: TGTGCCAGCAGCATTTTCCTAGCGGGGGGAATGAATGAGCAGTTCTTC

V gene: TRBV27
J gene: TRBJ2-1
clone size: NA
D gene: NA
CDR3 protein: CASSLEGRYNEQFF
CDR3 DNA: TGTGCCAGCAGTTTGGAGGGCCGCTACAATGAGCAGTTCTTC

V gene: TRBV6-2/TRBV6-3
J gene: TRBJ1-5
clone size: NA
D gene: TRBD1
CDR3 protein: CASSAQGVRNQPQHF
CDR3 DNA: TGTGCCAGCAGTGCACAGGGGGTTCGCAATCAGCCCCAGCATTTT

V gene: TRBV28
J gene: TRBJ1-1
clone size: NA
D gene: TRBD1
CDR3 protein: CASLSQGALPMNTEAFF
CDR3 DNA: TGTGCCTCACTCTCTCAGGGGGCGCTGCCCATGAACACTGAAGCTTTCTTT

V gene: TRBV10-3
J gene: TRBJ2-7
clone size: few
D gene: NA
CDR3 protein: CAISPKHYEQYF
CDR3 DNA: TGTGCCATCAGCCCTAAACACTACGAGCAGTACTTC

V gene: TRBV18
J gene: TRBJ2-1
clone size: NA
D gene: TRBD2
CDR3 protein: CASSRAPLAGADNEQFF
CDR3 DNA: TGTGCCAGCTCAAGAGCGCCCCTAGCGGGAGCTGACAATGAGCAGTTCTTC

V gene: TRBV9
J gene: TRBJ2-1
clone size: NA
D gene: NA
CDR3 protein: CASSVDSLASADEQFF
CDR3 DNA: TGTGCCAGCAGCGTCGATTCGCTAGCAAGTGCCGATGAGCAGTTCTTC

V gene: TRBV14
J gene: TRBJ2-7
clone size: NA
D gene: TRBD1
CDR3 protein: CASSRHRDSTYEQYF
CDR3 DNA: TGTGCCAGCAGCCGTCATCGGGACAGCACCTACGAGCAGTACTTC

V gene: TRBV19
J gene: TRBJ2-7
clone size: few
D gene: NA
CDR3 protein: CASTTYEQYF
CDR3 DNA: TGTGCCAGTACCACCTACGAGCAGTACTTC

V gene: TRBV28
J gene: TRBJ2-3
clone size: NA
D gene: TRBD1
CDR3 protein: CASSTGGAEMIDTQYF
CDR3 DNA: TGTGCCAGCAGTACAGGGGGCGCAGAAATGATAGATACGCAGTATTTT

V gene: TRBV6-5
J gene: TRBJ2-1
clone size: NA
D gene: TRBD1
CDR3 protein: CASSHRGVSYNEQFF
CDR3 DNA: TGTGCCAGCAGTCACAGGGGAGTCTCCTACAATGAGCAGTTCTTC

V gene: TRBV28
J gene: TRBJ1-5
clone size: NA
D gene: TRBD1
CDR3 protein: CASSSQGYQPQHF
CDR3 DNA: TGTGCCAGCAGTTCACAGGGGTATCAGCCCCAGCATTTT

V gene: TRBV7-2
J gene: TRBJ1-3
clone size: NA
D gene: TRBD1
CDR3 protein: CASSLQGAGNTIYF
CDR3 DNA: TGTGCCAGCAGTTTACAGGGGGCTGGAAACACCATATATTTT

V gene: TRBV29-1
J gene: TRBJ2-1
clone size: NA
D gene: TRBD2
CDR3 protein: CSVGWLAGWNEQFF
CDR3 DNA: TGCAGCGTTGGTTGGCTAGCGGGATGGAATGAGCAGTTCTTC

V gene: TRBV4-2
J gene: TRBJ1-2
clone size: NA
D gene: NA
CDR3 protein: CASSQVGGSYGYTF
CDR3 DNA: TGTGCCAGCAGCCAAGTGGGAGGGAGCTATGGCTACACCTTC

V gene: TRBV18
J gene: TRBJ2-7
clone size: NA
D gene: NA
CDR3 protein: CASSPAARVQYF
CDR3 DNA: TGTGCCAGCTCACCGGCCGCGAGAGTGCAGTACTTC

V gene: TRBV5-6
J gene: TRBJ2-3
clone size: once
D gene: NA
CDR3 protein: CASSLRSTDTQYF
CDR3 DNA: TGTGCCAGCAGCCTCAGGAGCACAGATACGCAGTATTTT

V gene: TRBV28
J gene: TRBJ2-2
clone size: NA
D gene: NA
CDR3 protein: CASSPPLGPGELFF
CDR3 DNA: TGTGCCAGCAGTCCCCCGCTAGGCCCCGGGGAGCTGTTTTTT

V gene: TRBV28
J gene: TRBJ1-2
clone size: few
D gene: NA
CDR3 protein: CASSFEGAARYGYTF
CDR3 DNA: TGTGCCAGCAGTTTTGAAGGGGCCGCCCGCTATGGCTACACCTTC

V gene: TRBV3-1/TRBV3-2
J gene: TRBJ1-1
clone size: NA
D gene: NA
CDR3 protein: CASSHGDERTEAFF
CDR3 DNA: TGTGCCAGCAGCCACGGTGATGAACGCACTGAAGCTTTCTTT

V gene: TRBV4-2
J gene: TRBJ2-7
clone size: once
D gene: TRBD1
CDR3 protein: CASSQGGTGGRYEQYF
CDR3 DNA: TGTGCCAGCAGCCAAGGAGGGACAGGGGGCAGGTACGAGCAGTACTTC

V gene: TRBV4-2
J gene: TRBJ2-2
clone size: NA
D gene: TRBD2
CDR3 protein: CASSQVGLAGNTGELFF
CDR3 DNA: TGTGCCAGCAGCCAGGTCGGACTAGCGGGGAACACCGGGGAGCTGTTTTTT

V gene: TRBV5-5
J gene: TRBJ2-7
clone size: NA
D gene: TRBD2
CDR3 protein: CASSGASGRWYEQYF
CDR3 DNA: TGTGCCAGCAGCGGGGCTAGCGGGAGATGGTACGAGCAGTACTTC

V gene: TRBV30
J gene: TRBJ1-2
clone size: NA
D gene: TRBD1
CDR3 protein: CAWSVGWGQGYGYTF
CDR3 DNA: TGTGCCTGGAGTGTAGGGTGGGGACAGGGATATGGCTACACCTTC

V gene: TRBV7-9
J gene: TRBJ2-5
clone size: NA
D gene: NA
CDR3 protein: CASSLGFAAGREETQYF
CDR3 DNA: TGTGCCAGCAGCTTAGGGTTCGCCGCAGGAAGAGAAGAGACCCAGTACTTC

V gene: TRBV5-5
J gene: TRBJ2-7
clone size: NA
D gene: NA
CDR3 protein: CASSFARNYEQYF
CDR3 DNA: TGTGCCAGCAGCTTTGCAAGGAACTACGAGCAGTACTTC

V gene: TRBV28
J gene: TRBJ2-7
clone size: NA
D gene: TRBD1
CDR3 protein: CASSPPRTGGTYEQYF
CDR3 DNA: TGTGCCAGCAGTCCGCCGAGGACAGGGGGTACCTACGAGCAGTACTTC

V gene: TRBV6-6
J gene: TRBJ1-1
clone size: NA
D gene: NA
CDR3 protein: CASSYGSPTEAFF
CDR3 DNA: TGTGCCAGCAGTTACGGGAGCCCGACTGAAGCTTTCTTT

V gene: TRBV18
J gene: TRBJ1-5
clone size: NA
D gene: NA
CDR3 protein: CASSLGRPPQPQHF
CDR3 DNA: TGTGCCAGCTCACTCGGCAGGCCCCCACAGCCCCAGCATTTT

V gene: TRBV28
J gene: TRBJ1-5
clone size: NA
D gene: TRBD1
CDR3 protein: CASSITGGLNQPQHF
CDR3 DNA: TGTGCCAGCAGTATAACAGGGGGCCTCAATCAGCCCCAGCATTTT

V gene: TRBV19
J gene: TRBJ2-1
clone size: NA
D gene: NA
CDR3 protein: CASSPIAGEQFF
CDR3 DNA: TGTGCCAGTAGTCCCATAGCCGGTGAGCAGTTCTTC

V gene: TRBV5-4
J gene: TRBJ1-1
clone size: NA
D gene: NA
CDR3 protein: CASSLAGRTEAFF
CDR3 DNA: TGTGCCAGCAGCTTAGCCGGGAGGACAGAAGCTTTCTTT

V gene: TRBV5-1
J gene: TRBJ2-3
clone size: NA
D gene: TRBD2
CDR3 protein: CASSSRTSGLTDTQYF
CDR3 DNA: TGCGCCAGCAGCTCACGAACTAGCGGACTCACAGATACGCAGTATTTT

V gene: TRBV2
J gene: TRBJ1-2
clone size: NA
D gene: NA
CDR3 protein: CASKGGLRGRVGYTF
CDR3 DNA: TGTGCCAGCAAGGGAGGGCTGAGGGGGAGAGTAGGCTACACCTTC

V gene: TRBV27
J gene: TRBJ1-2
clone size: NA
D gene: TRBD1
CDR3 protein: CASSLSGTVTNYGYTF
CDR3 DNA: TGTGCCAGCAGTTTATCGGGGACAGTCACTAACTATGGCTACACCTTC

V gene: TRBV28
J gene: TRBJ1-4
clone size: NA
D gene: NA
CDR3 protein: CASIRPGMNEKLFF
CDR3 DNA: TGTGCCAGCATTCGGCCAGGGATGAATGAAAAACTGTTTTTT

V gene: TRBV2
J gene: TRBJ2-1
clone size: NA
D gene: NA
CDR3 protein: CASSESNEQFF
CDR3 DNA: TGTGCCAGCAGTGAATCCAATGAGCAGTTCTTC

V gene: TRBV5-1
J gene: TRBJ1-4
clone size: NA
D gene: NA
CDR3 protein: CASSLGGTTNEKLFF
CDR3 DNA: TGCGCCAGCAGCTTAGGTGGTACAACTAATGAAAAACTGTTTTTT

V gene: TRBV5-1
J gene: TRBJ2-1
clone size: NA
D gene: TRBD1
CDR3 protein: CASSLVGQGALKSYNEQFF
CDR3 DNA: TGCGCCAGCAGCTTAGTTGGACAGGGGGCGCTTAAATCCTACAATGAGCAGTTCTTC

V gene: TRBV18
J gene: TRBJ2-7
clone size: NA
D gene: NA
CDR3 protein: CASSPRGSEQYF
CDR3 DNA: TGTGCCAGCTCACCGCGAGGGTCCGAGCAGTACTTC

V gene: TRBV6-2/TRBV6-3
J gene: TRBJ2-3
clone size: once
D gene: NA
CDR3 protein: CASSGMDYVSQYF
CDR3 DNA: TGTGCCAGCAGTGGGATGGACTATGTTTCGCAGTATTTT

V gene: TRBV5-4
J gene: TRBJ2-7
clone size: few
D gene: NA
CDR3 protein: CASSLAGKSSYEQYF
CDR3 DNA: TGTGCCAGCAGCTTGGCCGGGAAGAGCTCCTACGAGCAGTACTTC

V gene: TRBV3-1/TRBV3-2
J gene: TRBJ1-6
clone size: NA
D gene: TRBD1
CDR3 protein: CASSPGTGGADSPLHF
CDR3 DNA: TGTGCCAGCAGCCCCGGGACAGGGGGCGCGGATTCACCCCTCCACTTT

V gene: TRBV7-9
J gene: TRBJ2-7
clone size: NA
D gene: TRBD2
CDR3 protein: CASSLGLAGSYEQYF
CDR3 DNA: TGTGCCAGCAGCTTAGGTCTAGCGGGGTCCTACGAGCAGTACTTC

V gene: TRBV5-6
J gene: TRBJ2-7
clone size: NA
D gene: NA
CDR3 protein: CASSIAHRWDIEQYF
CDR3 DNA: TGTGCCAGCAGCATTGCCCACAGGTGGGATATCGAGCAGTACTTC

V gene: TRBV13
J gene: TRBJ1-4
clone size: NA
D gene: NA
CDR3 protein: CASSWGGAQLFF
CDR3 DNA: TGTGCCAGCAGCTGGGGGGGGGCTCAACTGTTTTTT

V gene: TRBV6-5
J gene: TRBJ1-2
clone size: NA
D gene: NA
CDR3 protein: CASSYTLNYGYTF
CDR3 DNA: TGTGCCAGCAGTTACACCCTTAACTATGGCTACACCTTC